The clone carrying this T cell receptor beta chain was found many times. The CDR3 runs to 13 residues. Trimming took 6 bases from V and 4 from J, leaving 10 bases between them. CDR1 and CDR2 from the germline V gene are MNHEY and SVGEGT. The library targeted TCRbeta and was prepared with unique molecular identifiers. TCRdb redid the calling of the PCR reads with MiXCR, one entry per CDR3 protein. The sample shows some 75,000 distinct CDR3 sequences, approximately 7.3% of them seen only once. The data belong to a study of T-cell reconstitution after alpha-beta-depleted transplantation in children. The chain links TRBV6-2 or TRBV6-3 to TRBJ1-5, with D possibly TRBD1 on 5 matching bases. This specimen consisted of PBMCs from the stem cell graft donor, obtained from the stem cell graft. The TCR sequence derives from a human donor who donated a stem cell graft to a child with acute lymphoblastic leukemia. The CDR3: CASSQTENQPQHF. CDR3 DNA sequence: TGTGCCAGCAGCCAGACAGAAAATCAGCCCCAGCATTTT.